This TCR beta chain came from a study of T cell repertoires in cytomegalovirus infection. This clonotype was detected ten times or more. The antigen is not known. TCRdb re-called the reads with MiXCR, one entry per CDR3 protein. Counted here are around 540,000 distinct CDR3 sequences, 30% to 40% occurring once; the ten biggest clones make up about a sixth. Here the sequenced sample was cultured PBMCs, taken from culture after CMV antigen stimulation. This TCR came from a human donor in good health (CMV status not recorded). Some clones in this sample may be carry-over from other donors' samples.

DNA for the CDR3: TGTGCCAGCAGCTTTACCGGGGATGAAGAGACCCAGTACTTC. Its translation: CASSFTGDEETQYF. The chain couples TRBV7-2 to TRBJ2-5; D might be TRBD2 (5 bases). Looked up from germline, CDR1 is SGHTA and CDR2 is FQGNSA. V gave up 3 bases and J gave up 3 bases, with 11 bases separating them. This CDR3 is 14 amino acids long.